One and the same sample provided the 24 T cell receptor beta chains below, sequenced in a study of T-cell reconstitution after alpha-beta-depleted transplantation in children. Unique molecular identifiers were incorporated when the TCRbeta library was constructed. Using its own MiXCR run on the PCR reads, TCRdb lists one record per CDR3 protein. The table lists 300,000 to 350,000 distinct CDR3 sequences, roughly 16% of them singletons. The source was PBMCs, mostly from graft donor cells, collected 360 days after TCRalphabeta/CD19-depleted stem cell transplant. Source of these receptors: a male patient aged 2 to 9 who had a stem cell transplant for acute lymphoblastic leukemia, so the T cells may come from the graft donor.

V gene TRBV12-3 or TRBV12-4 combines with J gene TRBJ2-7; no reliable D call. V was trimmed by 3 bases and J by 6 bases, leaving 15 bases between them. There are 14 residues in the CDR3. The CDR3 region has the DNA TGTGCCAGCAGTTTTTCCCCCCTGCCCCCCGAGCAGTACTTC. Translating gives CASSFSPLPPEQYF.

In this sample, this clonotype turned up a few times. The CDR3 loop reads CASSLQSTGGTGELFF. For the CDR3, the DNA is TGTGCCAGCAGTTTGCAATCGACAGGGGGCACCGGGGAGCTGTTTTTT. The chain carries TRBV28 and TRBJ2-2, with 9 nucleotides matching TRBD1. The CDR3 extends over 16 amino acids. Germline V gene data show CDR1 as MDHEN and CDR2 as SYDVKM. Trimming cost V 3 bases and J 4 bases; bases outside gene matches: 6.

The V gene is TRBV5-1, the J gene TRBJ1-4, with 10 bases aligning to TRBD1. V lost 4 bases and J lost 6; bases outside the gene matches: 3. The CDR3 runs to 14 residues. The germline V gene has CDR1 SGHRS and CDR2 YFSETQ. CDR3 in DNA: TGCGCCAGCAGCCAGGGACAGGGGTATGAAAAACTGTTTTTT. It is translated as CASSQGQGYEKLFF.

This clonotype has a handful of counts. The CDR3 spells CASSLDRAQLAAVDNEQFF. The CDR3 region has the DNA TGTGCCAGCAGCTTAGACAGGGCCCAACTAGCGGCTGTAGACAATGAGCAGTTCTTC. The rearrangement uses TRBV7-8 and TRBJ2-1; 8 nucleotides match TRBD2. Germline CDR1 is SGHVS and CDR2 is FQNEAQ. This CDR3 spans 19 amino acids. V lost 1 base to trimming and J lost 5 bases; unmatched junction nucleotides: 16.

This clonotype was seen many times. The V gene is TRBV2, the J gene TRBJ2-5; D uncertain. Germline CDR1 and CDR2: SNHLY and FYNNEI. The V and J ends lost 2 bases and 4 bases respectively, with 14 bases between them. The CDR3 consists of 15 residues. This chain's CDR3 is CASSESAKWVETQYF. Written as DNA, the CDR3 is TGTGCCAGCAGTGAATCGGCTAAGTGGGTAGAGACCCAGTACTTC.

There are a few counts of this clonotype. The V and J genes are TRBV28 and TRBJ2-7, with 10 bases aligning to TRBD2. There are 15 residues in the CDR3. After removal of 5 bases from V and 6 bases from J, the junction contained 10 bases not matched to a gene. From germline, CDR1 is MDHEN and CDR2 SYDVKM. DNA for the CDR3: TGTGCCAGCAGTCCCGGGGCTAGCGGGAGATCCGAGCAGTACTTC. This codes for CASSPGASGRSEQYF.

The rearrangement uses TRBV20-1 and TRBJ2-5; 9 bases line up with TRBD2. This CDR3 contains 12 residues. V trimming: 4 bases; J trimming: 3 bases; junction bases outside the gene matches: 0. Germline V gene sequence: CDR1 DFQATT, CDR2 SNEGSKA (reference sequence). The CDR3 nucleotides are TGCAGTGCTACTAGCGGGAAAGAGACCCAGTACTTC. Translation: CSATSGKETQYF.

The chain carries TRBV30 and TRBJ1-3; TRBD1 is a possible D gene (5 bases). Germline CDR1 is GTSNPN and CDR2 is SVGIG (reference sequence). The CDR3 has 15 residues. The V and J ends lost 1 base and 0 bases respectively, with 10 bases between them. This CDR3 reads CAWSEGVLSGNTIYF. The CDR3 DNA sequence: TGTGCCTGGAGTGAAGGGGTTCTCTCTGGAAACACCATATATTTT. The whole variable domain, remainder taken from reference TRBV30 and TRBJ1-3, is SQTIHQWPATLVQPVGSPLSLECTVEGTSNPNLYWYRQAAGRGLQLLFYSVGIGQISSEVPQNLSASRPQDRQFILSSKKLLLSDSGFYLCAWSEGVLSGNTIYFGEGSWLTVV.

The V call is TRBV27, the J call TRBJ2-7; TRBD1 is a possible D gene (5 bases). Trimming left V 2 bases short and J 8 bases short, with 7 bases between. From germline, CDR1 is MNHEY and CDR2 SMNVEV (reference sequence). There are 11 residues in the CDR3. The CDR3 spells CASSLGAQQYF. CDR3 in DNA: TGTGCCAGCAGTTTAGGGGCCCAGCAGTACTTC.

The V gene is TRBV7-3, the J gene TRBJ2-1; TRBD1 matches at 10 bases. Germline lookup yields CDR1 SGHTA and CDR2 FQGTGA. CDR3 size: 16 residues. The junction had 8 bases not matched to a gene; V was cut back by 1 base and J by 8 bases. The CDR3 DNA follows: TGTGCCAGCAGCTTAATCCGGGGACAGGGGTTCGATGAGCAGTTCTTC. Protein: CASSLIRGQGFDEQFF.

The sample holds a few counts of this clonotype. The J gene is TRBJ2-7, the V gene TRBV30; TRBD1 matches 10 bases. V shed 3 bases, J shed 4 bases, and the junction held 3 bases outside the gene matches. CDR1 is GTSNPN and CDR2 is SVGIG in the germline V gene (reference sequence). CDR3 size: 13 residues. The DNA for the CDR3 is TGTGCCTGGAGCAGGGGACAGGGGTACGAGCAGTACTTC. Translating it yields CAWSRGQGYEQYF.

This clonotype was seen a handful of times. The chain carries TRBV20-1 and TRBJ1-4, with a weak D call TRBD1 (6 bases). The V end was cut by 6 bases, the J end by 1 base, with 21 bases between. This CDR3 contains 17 residues. Germline loops: CDR1 DFQATT, CDR2 SNEGSKA (reference sequence). The CDR3 coding sequence is TGCAGTGCCTATAGGCGGGGGGCGGGTAGAACTAATGAAAAACTGTTTTTT. It translates to CSAYRRGAGRTNEKLFF.

This clonotype was counted ten times or more. The chain is built from TRBV7-6 and TRBJ1-3; D unclear. V was trimmed by 1 base and J by 2 bases, leaving 6 bases between them. Germline CDR1 SGHVS, CDR2 FNYEAQ. The length of the CDR3 is 14 residues. The CDR3 region has the DNA TGTGCCAGCAGCTTAGAAACAGCTGGAAACACCATATATTTT. This translates into CASSLETAGNTIYF.

The chain joins TRBV7-9 to TRBJ1-1; no firm D call. The CDR3 runs 13 residues. Looked up from germline, CDR1 is SEHNR and CDR2 is FQNEAQ (reference sequence). The V end was cut by 2 bases, the J end by 7 bases, with 11 bases between. The CDR3 DNA follows: TGTGCCAGCAGCTTACTAGGAGAGGTTGAAGCTTTCTTT. It specifies CASSLLGEVEAFF.

In its sample, this clonotype was seen many times. CDR3 coding DNA: TGCAGTGCCCGGGACGGAACAGATACGCAGTATTTT. It encodes CSARDGTDTQYF. V usage is TRBV20-1 and J usage is TRBJ2-3; D may correspond to TRBD1 or TRBD2 (5 bases each). V dropped 6 bases and J dropped 3 bases, with 10 bases sitting between them. The CDR3 runs 12 residues. Germline CDR1 DFQATT, CDR2 SNEGSKA (reference sequence).

The V and J genes are TRBV12-3 or TRBV12-4 and TRBJ2-1, with D perhaps assigned TRBD1 or TRBD2 (6 bases each). The CDR3 runs 16 residues. Between the trimmed V and J ends, which lost 7 bases and 2 bases, there was a span of 18 bases. CDR3 protein: CASTPLGASAYNEQFF. CDR3 DNA sequence: TGTGCCAGCACCCCACTGGGGGCTAGCGCCTACAATGAGCAGTTCTTC.

This clonotype has just a few counts. The chain recombines TRBV12-3 or TRBV12-4 with TRBJ2-3; the D gene is possibly TRBD2 (6 bases). The CDR3 consists of 15 residues. V lost 3 bases and J lost 2, with 12 bases in between. In DNA, the CDR3 is TGTGCCAGCAGTTTCTGGGGGGAAATCACAGATACGCAGTATTTT. Its translation is CASSFWGEITDTQYF.

The rearrangement uses TRBV4-1 and TRBJ2-2; maybe TRBD1 (5 bases). The ends were cut back, 0 bases at V and 1 base at J, with 15 bases in the middle. The CDR3 is 18 residues long. Per germline, CDR1 MGHRA and CDR2 YSYEKL. The CDR3 nucleotides are TGCGCCAGCAGCCAAGAACTGGCAGGGCGAAGGAACACCGGGGAGCTGTTTTTT. Protein: CASSQELAGRRNTGELFF.

This clonotype was picked up a small number of times. The chain is built from TRBV4-2 and TRBJ1-3, with D hard to call. The CDR3 is 13 amino acids. Trimming left V 1 base short and J 2 bases short, with 3 bases between. CDR1 is LGHNA, CDR2 YNFKEQ, per germline. The DNA of the CDR3 is TGTGCCAGCAGCCAAGGGACTGGAAACACCATATATTTT. Encoded protein: CASSQGTGNTIYF.

This clonotype has a handful of counts. The chain joins TRBV20-1 to TRBJ2-7; D not certain. The V gene lost 0 bases and the J gene lost 2 bases, with 14 bases spanning the gap. The CDR3 spans 15 residues. Germline V gene sequence: CDR1 DFQATT, CDR2 SNEGSKA (reference sequence). The CDR3 region has the DNA TGCAGTGCTAGAGATCGGGCGGAATCCCCCTACGAGCAGTACTTC. Amino acids: CSARDRAESPYEQYF.

This clonotype was found a few times. The chain uses TRBV4-3 and TRBJ2-3; the match to TRBD2 covers 7 bases. V gave up 0 bases and J gave up 7 bases; unmatched junction bases: 7. The CDR3 has 15 amino acids. Germline V gene sequence: CDR1 LGHNA, CDR2 YSLEER. Here the CDR3 DNA reads TGCGCCAGCAGCCAAGACCCGGGAGGCCTGAATACGCAGTATTTT. Translated, it gives CASSQDPGGLNTQYF.

This clonotype came up a few times. J is TRBJ1-5 and V is TRBV7-6; tentative D call: TRBD1 (5 bases). V was clipped by 5 bases and J by 3 bases, with 14 bases between them. The CDR3 loop spans 15 amino acids. The germline V gene has CDR1 SGHVS and CDR2 FNYEAQ. CDR3 region: CASSPGRGPNQPQHF. DNA for the CDR3: TGTGCCAGCAGCCCAGGGAGGGGACCCAATCAGCCCCAGCATTTT.

This clonotype was seen only a few times. This sequence joins TRBV6-1 and TRBJ2-3; possibly TRBD1 or TRBD2 for D (5 bases each). Trimming shortened V by 7 bases and J by 2 bases, and 13 bases separated the two germline ends. The CDR3 covers 14 residues. In germline, CDR1 is MNHNS, CDR2 SASEGT. CDR3 loop: CASKKTGTTDTQYF. The CDR3 DNA follows: TGTGCCAGCAAAAAGACCGGGACCACAGATACGCAGTATTTT.

The table lists this clonotype with many counts. This chain joins TRBV7-9 and TRBJ2-7; unclear D gene. In germline, CDR1 is SEHNR, CDR2 FQNEAQ (reference sequence). V dropped 1 base and J dropped 0 bases, with 13 bases sitting between them. There are 16 residues in the CDR3. Here the CDR3 reads CASSLGSGGASYEQYF. CDR3 DNA sequence: TGTGCCAGCAGCTTAGGGTCAGGTGGAGCCTCCTACGAGCAGTACTTC.